This TCR beta chain was sequenced during a study of regulatory T cells in long-lasting Graves disease. Overall study findings and caveats: Lower TCR diversity was seen in persistent Graves' patients than in newly diagnosed ones. Between persistent patients, 2,500 to 3,500 public clonotypes were shared, exceeding the 966 shared between new patients.

In building TCR beta libraries, iRepertoire HTBI primers were used together with Arm-PCR of CDR3 regions. One entry per CDR3 protein, called by TCRdb with MiXCR from the multiplex PCR reads. This sample carries roughly 500,000 distinct CDR3 sequences, roughly 13% of them seen once, and the ten largest clones take roughly 9.7%. The V end was cut by 3 bases, the J end by 8 bases, with 7 bases between. Germline CDR1 KGHDR, CDR2 SFDVKD. CDR3 size: 12 residues. There are many counts of this clonotype. Its antigen is as yet unknown. The time point here: newly diagnosed GD, antithyroid drugs for less than 3 months. RNA from PBMCs was the source of the TCR library. This sample also appeared in a second study, on T cells in Graves' hyperthyroidism and ophthalmopathy.

The sequenced sample was peripheral blood mononuclear cells (PBMCs), obtained at new diagnosis, from a patient treated with antithyroid drugs. This TCR came from a young man with Graves disease. The chain links TRBV24-1 to TRBJ1-3; D remains unclear. DNA of the CDR3: TGTGCCACCAGTGATGGTGCAGACACCATATATTTT. Its translation: CATSDGADTIYF.